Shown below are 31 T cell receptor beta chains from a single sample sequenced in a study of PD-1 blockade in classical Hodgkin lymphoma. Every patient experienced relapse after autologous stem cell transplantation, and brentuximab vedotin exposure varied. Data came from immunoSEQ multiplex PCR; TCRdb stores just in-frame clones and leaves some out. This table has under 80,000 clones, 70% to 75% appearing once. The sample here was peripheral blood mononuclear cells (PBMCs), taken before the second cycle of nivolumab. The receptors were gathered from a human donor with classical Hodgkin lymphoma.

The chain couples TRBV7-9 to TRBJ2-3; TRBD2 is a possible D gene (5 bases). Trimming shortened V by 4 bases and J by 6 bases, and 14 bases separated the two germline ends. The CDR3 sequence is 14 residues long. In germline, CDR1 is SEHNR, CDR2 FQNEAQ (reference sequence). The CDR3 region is CASSSRTGTDTQYF. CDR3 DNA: TGTGCCAGCAGCTCCCGGACTGGAACGGATACGCAGTATTTT. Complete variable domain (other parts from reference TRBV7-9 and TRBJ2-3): DTGVSQNPRHKITKRGQNVTFRCDPISEHNRLYWYRQTLGQGPEFLTYFQNEAQLEKSRLLSDRFSAERPKGSFSTLEIQRTEQGDSAMYLCASSSRTGTDTQYFGPGTRLTVL.

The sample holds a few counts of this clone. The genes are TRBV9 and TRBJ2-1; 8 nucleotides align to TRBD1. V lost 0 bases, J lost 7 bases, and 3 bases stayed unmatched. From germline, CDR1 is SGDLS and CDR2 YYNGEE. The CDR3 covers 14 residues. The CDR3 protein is CASSVGQGSNEQFF. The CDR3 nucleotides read TGTGCCAGCAGCGTAGGACAGGGGTCGAATGAGCAGTTCTTC. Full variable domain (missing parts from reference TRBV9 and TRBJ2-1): DSGVTQTPKHLITATGQRVTLRCSPRSGDLSVYWYQQSLDQGLQFLIQYYNGEERAKGNILERFSAQQFPDLHSELNLSSLELGDSALYFCASSVGQGSNEQFFGPGTRLTVL.

CDR3 bases: TGTGCCAGCTCACCACAGAACTACGAGCAGTACTTC. Protein product: CASSPQNYEQYF. The V gene is TRBV18, the J gene TRBJ2-7; unclear D gene. CDR3 length: 12 residues. V shed 1 base and J shed 3 bases, with 4 bases lying between them. Germline CDR1 reads KGHSH; CDR2 reads LQKENI.

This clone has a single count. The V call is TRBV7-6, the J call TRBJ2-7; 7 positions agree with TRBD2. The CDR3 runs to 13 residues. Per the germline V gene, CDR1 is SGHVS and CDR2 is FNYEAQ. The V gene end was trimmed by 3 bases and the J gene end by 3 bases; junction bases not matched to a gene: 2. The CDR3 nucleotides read TGTGCCAGCAGCTTGAGCGGGGACTACGAGCAGTACTTC. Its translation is CASSLSGDYEQYF. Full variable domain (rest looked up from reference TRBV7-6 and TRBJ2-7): GAGVSQSPRYKVTKRGQDVALRCDPISGHVSLYWYRQALGQGPEFLTYFNYEAQQDKSGLPNDRFSAERPEGSISTLTIQRTEQRDSAMYRCASSLSGDYEQYFGPGTRLTVT.

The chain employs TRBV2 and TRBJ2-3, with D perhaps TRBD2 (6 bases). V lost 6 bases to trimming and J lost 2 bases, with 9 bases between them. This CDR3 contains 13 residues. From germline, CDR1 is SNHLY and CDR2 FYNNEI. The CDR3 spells CASRGGFTDTQYF. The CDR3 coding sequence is TGTGCCAGCAGGGGGGGATTCACAGATACGCAGTATTTT.

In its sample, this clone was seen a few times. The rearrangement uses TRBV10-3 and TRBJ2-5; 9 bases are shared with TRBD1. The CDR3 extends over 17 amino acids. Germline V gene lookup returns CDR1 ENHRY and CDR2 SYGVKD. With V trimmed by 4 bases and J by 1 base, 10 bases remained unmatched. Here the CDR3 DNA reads TGTGCCATCAGTGTGAAACAGGGGGCTACTATCCAAGAGACCCAGTACTTC. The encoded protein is CAISVKQGATIQETQYF.

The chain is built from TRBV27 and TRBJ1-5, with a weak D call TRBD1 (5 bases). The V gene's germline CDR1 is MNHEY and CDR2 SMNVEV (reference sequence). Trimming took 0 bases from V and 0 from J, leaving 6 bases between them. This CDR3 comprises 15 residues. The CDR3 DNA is TGTGCCAGCAGTTTATCCGGGACTAGCAATCAGCCCCAGCATTTT. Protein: CASSLSGTSNQPQHF.

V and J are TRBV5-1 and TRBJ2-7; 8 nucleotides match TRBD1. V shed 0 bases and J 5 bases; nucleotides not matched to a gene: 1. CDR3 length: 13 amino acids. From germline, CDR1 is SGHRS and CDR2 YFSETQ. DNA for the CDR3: TGCGCCAGCAGCTTGGCAGGGGGCCACGAGCAGTACTTC. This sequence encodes CASSLAGGHEQYF. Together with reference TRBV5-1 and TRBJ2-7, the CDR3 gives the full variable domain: KAGVTQTPRYLIKTRGQQVTLSCSPISGHRSVSWYQQTPGQGLQFLFEYFSETQRNKGNFPGRFSGRQFSNSRSEMNVSTLELGDSALYLCASSLAGGHEQYFGPGTRLTVT.

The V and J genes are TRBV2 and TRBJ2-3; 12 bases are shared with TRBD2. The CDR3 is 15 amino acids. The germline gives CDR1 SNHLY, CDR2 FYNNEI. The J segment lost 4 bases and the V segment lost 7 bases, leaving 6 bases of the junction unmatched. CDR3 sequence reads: CASTVLAGGSDTQYF. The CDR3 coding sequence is TGTGCCAGCACGGTTCTAGCGGGGGGGTCAGATACGCAGTATTTT.

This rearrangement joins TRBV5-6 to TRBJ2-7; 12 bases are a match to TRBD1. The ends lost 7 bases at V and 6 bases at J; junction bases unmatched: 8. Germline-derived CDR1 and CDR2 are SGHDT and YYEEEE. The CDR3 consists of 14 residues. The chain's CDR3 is CASCRDRGRGEQYF. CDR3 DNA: TGTGCCAGCTGCCGGGACAGGGGGCGAGGCGAGCAGTACTTC.

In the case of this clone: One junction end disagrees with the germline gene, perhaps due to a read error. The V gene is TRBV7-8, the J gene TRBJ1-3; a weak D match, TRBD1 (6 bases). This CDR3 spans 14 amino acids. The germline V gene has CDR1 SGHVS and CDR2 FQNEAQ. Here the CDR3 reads CASRLGTTGNTIYF. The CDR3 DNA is TGTGCCAGCAGATTAGGGACAACTGGAAACACCATATATTTT.

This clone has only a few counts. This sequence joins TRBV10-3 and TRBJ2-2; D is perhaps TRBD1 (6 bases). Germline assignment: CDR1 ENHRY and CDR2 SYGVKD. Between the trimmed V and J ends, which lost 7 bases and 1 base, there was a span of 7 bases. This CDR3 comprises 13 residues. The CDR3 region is CAIKGQNTGELFF. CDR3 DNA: TGTGCCATCAAGGGACAGAACACCGGGGAGCTGTTTTTT.

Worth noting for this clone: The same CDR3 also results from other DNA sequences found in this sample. CDR3 nucleotides: TGTGCCAGCAGCCTACGGCTGGGTGGCTACACCTTC. Its translation is CASSLRLGGYTF. The rearrangement joins TRBV5-4 to TRBJ1-2; D is unclear. V was clipped by 4 bases and J by 7 bases, with 11 bases between them. This CDR3 region has 12 residues. The germline gives CDR1 SGHNT, CDR2 YYREEE (reference sequence).

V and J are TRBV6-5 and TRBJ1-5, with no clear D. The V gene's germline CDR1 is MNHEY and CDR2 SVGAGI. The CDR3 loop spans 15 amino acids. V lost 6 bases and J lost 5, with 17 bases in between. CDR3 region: CASRKGVGRDQPQHF. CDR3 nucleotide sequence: TGTGCCAGCAGGAAGGGCGTCGGCCGAGATCAGCCCCAGCATTTT.

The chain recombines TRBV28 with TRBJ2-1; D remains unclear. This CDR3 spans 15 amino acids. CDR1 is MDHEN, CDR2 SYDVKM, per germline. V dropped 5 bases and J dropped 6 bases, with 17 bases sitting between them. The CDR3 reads CASSPSLVRPNEQFF. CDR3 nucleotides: TGTGCCAGCAGTCCCTCCTTAGTCCGCCCCAATGAGCAGTTCTTC.

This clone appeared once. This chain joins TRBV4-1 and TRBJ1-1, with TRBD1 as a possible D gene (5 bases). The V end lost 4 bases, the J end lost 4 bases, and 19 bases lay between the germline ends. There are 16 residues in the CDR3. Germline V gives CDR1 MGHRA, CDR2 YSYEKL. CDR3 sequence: CASSLIYGPGGTEAFF. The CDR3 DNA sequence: TGCGCCAGCAGCCTCATTTATGGACCGGGGGGCACTGAAGCTTTCTTT.

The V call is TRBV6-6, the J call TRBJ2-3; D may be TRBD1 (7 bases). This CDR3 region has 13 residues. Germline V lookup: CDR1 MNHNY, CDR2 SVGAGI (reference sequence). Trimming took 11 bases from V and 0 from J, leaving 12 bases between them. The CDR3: CAGAGQSTDTQYF. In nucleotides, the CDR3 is TGTGCCGGGGCGGGACAGAGCACAGATACGCAGTATTTT.

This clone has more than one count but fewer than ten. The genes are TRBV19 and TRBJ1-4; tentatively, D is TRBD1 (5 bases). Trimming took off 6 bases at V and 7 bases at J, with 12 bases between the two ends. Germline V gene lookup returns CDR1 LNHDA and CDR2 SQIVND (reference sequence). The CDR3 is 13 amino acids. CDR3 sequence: CASRVGLGEKLFF. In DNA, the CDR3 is TGTGCCAGTAGAGTGGGGCTCGGTGAAAAACTGTTTTTT.

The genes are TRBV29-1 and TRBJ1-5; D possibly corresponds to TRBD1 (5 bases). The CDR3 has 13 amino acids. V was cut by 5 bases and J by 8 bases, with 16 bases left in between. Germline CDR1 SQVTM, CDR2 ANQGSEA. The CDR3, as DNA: TGCAGCGTTCGTGACAGCCGTGCGGAGCCCCAGCATTTT. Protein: CSVRDSRAEPQHF.

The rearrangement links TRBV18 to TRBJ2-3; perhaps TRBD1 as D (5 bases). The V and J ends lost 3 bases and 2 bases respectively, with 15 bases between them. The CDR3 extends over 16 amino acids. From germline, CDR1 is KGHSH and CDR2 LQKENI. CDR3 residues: CASSPNLPGYTDTQYF. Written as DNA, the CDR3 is TGTGCCAGCTCACCCAACCTGCCAGGGTACACAGATACGCAGTATTTT.

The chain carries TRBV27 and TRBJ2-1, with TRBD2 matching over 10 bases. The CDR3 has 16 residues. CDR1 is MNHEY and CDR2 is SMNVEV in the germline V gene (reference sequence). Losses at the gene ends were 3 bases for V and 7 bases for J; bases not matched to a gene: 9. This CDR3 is CASSLSSGRAGNEQFF. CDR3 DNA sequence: TGTGCCAGCAGTTTGTCTAGCGGGAGAGCAGGGAATGAGCAGTTCTTC.

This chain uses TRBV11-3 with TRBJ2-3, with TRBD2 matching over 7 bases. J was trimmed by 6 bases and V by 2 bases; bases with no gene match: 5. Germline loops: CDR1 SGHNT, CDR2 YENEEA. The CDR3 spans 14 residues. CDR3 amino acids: CASSLPGGSDTQYF. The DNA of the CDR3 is TGTGCCAGCAGCTTACCGGGAGGCTCGGATACGCAGTATTTT.

The CDR3 DNA reads TGCGCCAGCAGCTCTCAGGAGATAGGCGGAAACACCATATATTTT. As protein: CASSSQEIGGNTIYF. This chain connects TRBV5-1 to TRBJ1-3, with D hard to call. The CDR3 runs to 15 residues. V dropped 3 bases and J dropped 4 bases, with 14 bases sitting between them. CDR1 and CDR2 (germline): SGHRS, YFSETQ.

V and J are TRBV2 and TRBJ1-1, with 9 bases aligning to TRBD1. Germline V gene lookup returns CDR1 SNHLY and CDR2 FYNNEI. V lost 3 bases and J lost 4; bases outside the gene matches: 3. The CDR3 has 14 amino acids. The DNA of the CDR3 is TGTGCCAGCAGTGAGAGGACAGGGGCCACTGAAGCTTTCTTT. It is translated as CASSERTGATEAFF.

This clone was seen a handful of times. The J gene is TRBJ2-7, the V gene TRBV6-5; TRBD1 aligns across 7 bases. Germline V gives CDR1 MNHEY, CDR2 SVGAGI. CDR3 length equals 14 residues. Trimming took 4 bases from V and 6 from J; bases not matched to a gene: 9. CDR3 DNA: TGTGCCAGCAGTTCGACAGGGCCCCCGGGCGAGCAGTACTTC. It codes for CASSSTGPPGEQYF.

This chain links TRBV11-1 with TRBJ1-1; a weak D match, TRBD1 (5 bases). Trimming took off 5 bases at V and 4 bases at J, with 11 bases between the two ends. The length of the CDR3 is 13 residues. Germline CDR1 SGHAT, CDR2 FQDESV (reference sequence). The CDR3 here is CASSTGGSTEAFF. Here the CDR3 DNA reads TGTGCCAGCAGCACAGGAGGAAGCACTGAAGCTTTCTTT. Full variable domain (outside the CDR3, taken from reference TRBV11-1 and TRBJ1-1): EAEVAQSPRYKITEKSQAVAFWCDPISGHATLYWYRQILGQGPELLVQFQDESVVDDSQLPKDRFSAERLKGVDSTLKIQPAELGDSAMYLCASSTGGSTEAFFGQGTRLTVV.

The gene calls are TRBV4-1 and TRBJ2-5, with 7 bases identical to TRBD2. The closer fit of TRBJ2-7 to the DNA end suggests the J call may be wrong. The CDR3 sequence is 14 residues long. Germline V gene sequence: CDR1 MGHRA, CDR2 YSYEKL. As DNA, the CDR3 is TGCGCCAGCAGCCAAGAACTAGCGTCCTACGAGCAGTACTTC. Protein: CASSQELASYEQYF.

The CDR3 reads CASSPTGRHSGNTIYF. The CDR3 DNA sequence: TGCGCCAGCAGCCCGACAGGGCGACACTCTGGAAACACCATATATTTT. The gene calls are TRBV5-1 and TRBJ1-3, with 7 positions matching TRBD1. The CDR3 consists of 16 residues. V trimming: 4 bases; J trimming: 0 bases; junction bases outside the gene matches: 7. Germline CDR1 and CDR2: SGHRS and YFSETQ. Looking up the rest from reference TRBV5-1 and TRBJ1-3 gives the full variable domain: KAGVTQTPRYLIKTRGQQVTLSCSPISGHRSVSWYQQTPGQGLQFLFEYFSETQRNKGNFPGRFSGRQFSNSRSEMNVSTLELGDSALYLCASSPTGRHSGNTIYFGEGSWLTVV.

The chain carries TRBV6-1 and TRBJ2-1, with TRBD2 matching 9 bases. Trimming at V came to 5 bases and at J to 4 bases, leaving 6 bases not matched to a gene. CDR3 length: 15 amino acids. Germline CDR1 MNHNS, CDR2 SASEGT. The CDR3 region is CASSTGTSRYNEQFF. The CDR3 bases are TGTGCCAGCAGTACCGGGACTAGCCGTTACAATGAGCAGTTCTTC.

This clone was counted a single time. In nucleotides, the CDR3 is TGTGCCTGGAGCTCGGGCAGCCGCTCTAACTATGGCTACACCTTC. Translation gives CAWSSGSRSNYGYTF. The chain is built from TRBV30 and TRBJ1-2, with D uncertain. Germline CDR1 GTSNPN, CDR2 SVGIG (reference sequence). V lost 3 bases and J lost 0, with 14 bases in between. CDR3 size: 15 residues.

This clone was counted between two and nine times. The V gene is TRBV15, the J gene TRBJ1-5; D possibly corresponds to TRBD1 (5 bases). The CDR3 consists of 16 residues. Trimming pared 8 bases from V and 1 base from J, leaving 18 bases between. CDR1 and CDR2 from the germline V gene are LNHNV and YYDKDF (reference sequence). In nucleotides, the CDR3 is TGTGCCACCGGTCGGGGGGTTGATTACAGCAATCAGCCCCAGCATTTT. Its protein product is CATGRGVDYSNQPQHF.